Presented here are 29 T cell receptor beta chains from one specimen sequenced in a study of shared clonotypes between healthy human individuals. Clones were read by immunoSEQ multiplex PCR, and TCRdb kept only the in-frame ones, dropping some. This table has about 480,000 clones, 79% appearing once. The material sequenced was PBMCs. These receptors were collected from a woman aged 40 to 50 in good health. Some clones in this sample may be carry-over from other donors' samples.

This chain connects TRBV11-2 to TRBJ2-1, with D perhaps matching TRBD2 (5 bases). The germline gives CDR1 SGHAT, CDR2 FQNNGV. Deletions cut 2 bases from V and 7 bases from J, with 9 bases between. The CDR3 has 13 residues. In nucleotides, the CDR3 is TGTGCCAGCAGCTTACCTAGCAAGAATGAGCAGTTCTTC. This sequence encodes CASSLPSKNEQFF.

About this clone: The sample has other DNA sequences that encode this CDR3 too. The genes are TRBV27 and TRBJ2-1; D is undetermined. The CDR3 contains 12 residues. Trimming took off 1 base at V and 7 bases at J, with 5 bases between the two ends. Per germline, CDR1 MNHEY and CDR2 SMNVEV (reference sequence). For the CDR3, the DNA is TGTGCCAGCAGTTTATTGGGGAATGAGCAGTTCTTC. Its translation is CASSLLGNEQFF.

This clone was detected once. The chain has TRBV18 and TRBJ2-7, with D uncertain. The germline V gene encodes CDR1 KGHSH and CDR2 LQKENI. V lost 3 bases, J lost 2 bases, and 8 bases lay in between. This CDR3 is 13 amino acids long. CDR3 DNA sequence: TGTGCCAGCTCACCGGCGGATACCTACGAGCAGTACTTC. Translation: CASSPADTYEQYF.

CDR3 in amino acids: CASSYRRDRSITRLSGYTF. The CDR3 bases are TGTGCCAGCAGTTACCGACGGGACAGATCTATTACACGACTCTCTGGCTACACCTTC. This rearrangement joins TRBV7-8 to TRBJ1-2, with TRBD1 matching over 7 bases. Germline CDR1 is SGHVS and CDR2 is FQNEAQ. J lost 7 bases, V lost 6 bases, and 26 bases had no gene match. The CDR3 is made up of 19 amino acids.

The chain couples TRBV4-1 to TRBJ2-1; 11 bases agree with TRBD2. The V gene end was trimmed by 1 base and the J gene end by 3 bases; junction bases not matched to a gene: 5. This CDR3 has 17 residues. Per the germline V gene, CDR1 is MGHRA and CDR2 is YSYEKL. CDR3: CASSQGGLAGGYNEQFF. As DNA, the CDR3 is TGCGCCAGCAGCCAAGGAGGACTAGCGGGCGGCTACAATGAGCAGTTCTTC.

The J gene is TRBJ1-1, the V gene TRBV19, with D hard to call. Germline V gene lookup returns CDR1 LNHDA and CDR2 SQIVND (reference sequence). CDR3 length: 16 residues. Trimming shortened V by 2 bases and J by 4 bases, and 17 bases separated the two germline ends. The DNA of the CDR3 is TGTGCCAGTAGTATACGGAAAGGACTAAGAAGCACTGAAGCTTTCTTT. Amino acids: CASSIRKGLRSTEAFF.

The J gene is TRBJ2-3, the V gene TRBV6-6, with a possible D match to TRBD2 (7 bases). Germline-derived CDR1 and CDR2 are MNHNY and SVGAGI (reference sequence). CDR3 length: 16 residues. Trimming pared 7 bases from V and 2 bases from J, leaving 19 bases between. The CDR3: CASIKGWGGHTDTQYF. The DNA of the CDR3 is TGTGCCAGCATCAAGGGGTGGGGGGGGCACACAGATACGCAGTATTTT.

V and J are TRBV5-1 and TRBJ1-1; 9 bases line up with TRBD1. This CDR3 region has 14 residues. Germline V gene lookup returns CDR1 SGHRS and CDR2 YFSETQ. Losses at the gene ends were 3 bases for V and 5 bases for J; bases not matched to a gene: 5. The CDR3 DNA sequence: TGCGCCAGCAGCTCACAGGGGGCGGAAACTGAAGCTTTCTTT. Encoded protein: CASSSQGAETEAFF.

The J gene is TRBJ2-7, the V gene TRBV2; D gene unclear. Germline V CDR1 and CDR2: SNHLY, FYNNEI. The CDR3 runs to 13 residues. V lost 4 bases and J lost 4, with 11 bases in between. Here the CDR3 reads CASSAAALYEQYF. CDR3 nucleotides: TGTGCCAGCAGTGCCGCGGCCCTATACGAGCAGTACTTC. Full variable domain (missing parts from reference TRBV2 and TRBJ2-7): EPEVTQTPSHQVTQMGQEVILRCVPISNHLYFYWYRQILGQKVEFLVSFYNNEISEKSEIFDDQFSVERPDGSNFTLKIRSTKLEDSAMYFCASSAAALYEQYFGPGTRLTVT.

The chain employs TRBV19 and TRBJ2-1; TRBD2 agrees at 8 bases. V shed 8 bases, J shed 3 bases, and the junction held 9 bases outside the gene matches. This CDR3 comprises 15 residues. Germline lookup yields CDR1 LNHDA and CDR2 SQIVND (reference sequence). The DNA of the CDR3 is TGTGCCAGTGCCGTACGGGAGGGGGTCTACAATGAGCAGTTCTTC. Encoded protein: CASAVREGVYNEQFF.

In its sample, this clone was seen once. This rearrangement joins TRBV6-5 to TRBJ2-7; 8 bases are shared with TRBD1. From germline, CDR1 is MNHEY and CDR2 SVGAGI. Trimming at V came to 6 bases and at J to 0 bases, leaving 4 bases not matched to a gene. CDR3 length equals 14 residues. This CDR3 is CASSRDRHSYEQYF. The CDR3 nucleotides are TGTGCCAGCAGCAGGGACAGGCACTCCTACGAGCAGTACTTC.

The V and J genes are TRBV25-1 and TRBJ1-4, with 8 bases fitting TRBD1. J lost 8 bases, V lost 5 bases, and 13 bases had no gene match. CDR3 length equals 16 residues. The germline V gene encodes CDR1 MGHDK and CDR2 SYGVNS. The CDR3 here is CASSSPWTGLDEKLFF. DNA of the CDR3: TGTGCCAGCAGTTCACCTTGGACAGGGCTTGACGAAAAACTGTTTTTT.

The chain couples TRBV5-1 to TRBJ2-1, with TRBD1 matching over 11 bases. Trimming cost V 4 bases and J 5 bases; bases outside gene matches: 11. The germline V gene encodes CDR1 SGHRS and CDR2 YFSETQ. This CDR3 region has 17 residues. This chain's CDR3 is CASSIPGTGGRNNEQFF. CDR3 coding DNA: TGCGCCAGCAGCATCCCCGGGACAGGGGGTCGGAACAATGAGCAGTTCTTC.

This clone appeared a single time. The chain uses TRBV6-5 and TRBJ2-7, with a possible D match to TRBD1 (6 bases). This CDR3 contains 12 residues. Germline V gives CDR1 MNHEY, CDR2 SVGAGI. The ends were cut back, 6 bases at V and 2 bases at J, with 8 bases in the middle. The CDR3 nucleotides are TGTGCCAGCAGACAGGGCCCCTACGAGCAGTACTTC. Encoded protein: CASRQGPYEQYF.

This chain connects TRBV13 to TRBJ2-7; maybe TRBD2 (5 bases). V was pared by 0 bases and J by 2 bases, with 8 bases between. Germline loops: CDR1 PRHDT, CDR2 FYEKMQ (reference sequence). The CDR3 is 14 residues long. CDR3 bases: TGTGCCAGCAGCTTAGGCCCCGGGGCCTACGAGCAGTACTTC. This gives the protein CASSLGPGAYEQYF.

The gene calls are TRBV28 and TRBJ2-1, with a possible D match to TRBD2 (6 bases). CDR1 and CDR2 from the germline V gene are MDHEN and SYDVKM. The CDR3 runs 13 residues. V lost 4 bases to trimming and J lost 9 bases, with 13 bases between them. CDR3 sequence reads: CASSSRLVSEQFF. Here the CDR3 DNA reads TGTGCCAGCAGTTCCAGACTAGTTTCTGAGCAGTTCTTC.

Ten or more counts support this clone. The rearrangement joins TRBV11-1 to TRBJ2-3, with 7 bases fitting TRBD2. CDR3 length: 18 residues. The germline CDR1 and CDR2 sequences are SGHAT and FQDESV (reference sequence). J gave up 0 bases and V 2 bases, and 11 bases lay outside the gene matches. The CDR3 protein is CASSLIQAGVGSTDTQYF. In nucleotides, the CDR3 is TGTGCCAGCAGCTTAATCCAGGCGGGAGTTGGGAGCACAGATACGCAGTATTTT.

This clone occurred a few times. The V call is TRBV7-2, the J call TRBJ2-7, with TRBD1 matching over 8 bases. This CDR3 spans 18 amino acids. Germline CDR1 reads SGHTA; CDR2 reads FQGNSA. With V trimmed by 4 bases and J by 4 bases, 18 bases remained unmatched. The CDR3 sequence is CASSSDPSTGTGRYEQYF. The CDR3 DNA follows: TGTGCCAGCAGCTCCGACCCAAGCACCGGGACAGGTCGATACGAGCAGTACTTC. Full variable domain (outside the CDR3, taken from reference TRBV7-2 and TRBJ2-7): GAGVSQSPSNKVTEKGKDVELRCDPISGHTALYWYRQSLGQGLEFLIYFQGNSAPDKSGLPSDRFSAERTGGSVSTLTIQRTQQEDSAVYLCASSSDPSTGTGRYEQYFGPGTRLTVT.

This clone was counted between two and nine times. This chain links TRBV28 with TRBJ2-7; tentative D call: TRBD2 (7 bases). CDR1 is MDHEN and CDR2 is SYDVKM in the germline V gene. Between the trimmed V and J ends, which lost 7 bases and 4 bases, there was a span of 17 bases. This CDR3 contains 14 residues. This chain's CDR3 is CASIDGGGGYEQYF. For the CDR3, the DNA is TGTGCCAGCATCGACGGAGGGGGGGGTTACGAGCAGTACTTC.

This clone is a singleton in its sample. An end of the junction does not agree with germline; a read error may underlie this. The chain carries TRBV30 and TRBJ1-6; TRBD1 agrees at 10 bases. The V gene's germline CDR1 is GTSNPN and CDR2 SVGIG (reference sequence). The CDR3 consists of 15 residues. The CDR3 reads CAWCPGQGYSSPLHF. The DNA for the CDR3 is TGTGCCTGGTGTCCGGGACAGGGGTATAGTTCACCCCTCCACTTT.

The chain carries TRBV4-1 and TRBJ2-5, with TRBD2 matching over 14 bases. Losses at the gene ends were 3 bases for V and 5 bases for J; bases not matched to a gene: 14. The CDR3 has 19 amino acids. Germline V gives CDR1 MGHRA, CDR2 YSYEKL. The CDR3 region has the DNA TGCGCCAGCAGCCACCCTGGACTAGCGGGAGGACCAAGGAGGGAGACCCAGTACTTC. Translated, it gives CASSHPGLAGGPRRETQYF.

The rearrangement joins TRBV25-1 to TRBJ2-2, with D perhaps TRBD1 or TRBD2 (5 bases each). Germline CDR1 is MGHDK and CDR2 is SYGVNS. The V and J ends lost 5 bases and 6 bases respectively, with 22 bases between them. The CDR3 sequence is 17 residues long. The CDR3, as DNA: TGTGCCAGCAGTCAATTACCGGGACCCCGAGGTTCCGGGGAGCTGTTTTTT. It is translated as CASSQLPGPRGSGELFF. Using reference TRBV25-1 and TRBJ2-2 for the parts outside the CDR3, the full variable domain is EADIYQTPRYLVIGTGKKITLECSQTMGHDKMYWYQQDPGMELHLIHYSYGVNSTEKGDLSSESTVSRIRTEHFPLTLESARPSHTSQYLCASSQLPGPRGSGELFFGEGSRLTVL.

The V gene is TRBV27, the J gene TRBJ1-5, with D perhaps TRBD1 (6 bases). The CDR3 runs to 14 residues. V was shortened by 6 bases and J by 0 bases, with 9 bases between the two germline ends. The germline CDR1 and CDR2 sequences are MNHEY and SMNVEV (reference sequence). CDR3 in amino acids: CASSRTVSNQPQHF. CDR3 bases: TGTGCCAGCAGCCGGACAGTTAGCAATCAGCCCCAGCATTTT.

The chain carries TRBV7-3 and TRBJ2-1; 8 bases map to TRBD2. J gave up 4 bases and V 5 bases, and 7 bases lay outside the gene matches. CDR1 is SGHTA and CDR2 is FQGTGA in the germline V gene. CDR3 length equals 15 residues. In DNA, the CDR3 is TGTGCCAGCAGCGTCGGGAGCGGGAGATACAATGAGCAGTTCTTC. Protein: CASSVGSGRYNEQFF.

V gene TRBV7-2 combines with J gene TRBJ1-4, with 8 bases fitting TRBD1. The V and J ends lost 3 bases and 8 bases, in that order; junction bases with no gene match: 8. The germline CDR1 and CDR2 sequences are SGHTA and FQGNSA. This CDR3 spans 15 amino acids. DNA of the CDR3: TGTGCCAGCAGCTTCTCGGGACAGGCTCGCGAAAAACTGTTTTTT. It encodes CASSFSGQAREKLFF. Together with reference TRBV7-2 and TRBJ1-4, the CDR3 gives the full variable domain: GAGVSQSPSNKVTEKGKDVELRCDPISGHTALYWYRQSLGQGLEFLIYFQGNSAPDKSGLPSDRFSAERTGGSVSTLTIQRTQQEDSAVYLCASSFSGQAREKLFFGSGTQLSVL.

In this sample, this clone turned up many times. This same CDR3 is encoded by further DNA sequences in the sample. The chain employs TRBV9 and TRBJ2-3; unclear D gene. CDR3 length: 11 amino acids. Germline CDR1 reads SGDLS; CDR2 reads YYNGEE. V was shortened by 2 bases and J by 6 bases, with 4 bases between the two germline ends. The DNA for the CDR3 is TGTGCCAGCAGCGTTGGGGATACGCAGTATTTT. This sequence encodes CASSVGDTQYF. The full variable domain, completed using reference TRBV9 and TRBJ2-3, is DSGVTQTPKHLITATGQRVTLRCSPRSGDLSVYWYQQSLDQGLQFLIQYYNGEERAKGNILERFSAQQFPDLHSELNLSSLELGDSALYFCASSVGDTQYFGPGTRLTVL.

This rearrangement joins TRBV21-1 to TRBJ2-7; TRBD2, as called in the table, went unchecked against the DNA. TRBV21-1 is a known pseudogene. The CDR3 covers 13 residues. The CDR3 spells CARPGLAVYEQYF. Here the CDR3 DNA reads TGTGCCAGACCGGGACTAGCGGTCTACGAGCAGTACTTC.

J is TRBJ2-6 and V is TRBV7-2; D is uncertain. V was trimmed by 5 bases and J by 0 bases, leaving 11 bases between them. Germline CDR1 reads SGHTA; CDR2 reads FQGNSA. The CDR3 extends over 16 amino acids. CDR3: CASSPGRFSGANVLTF. Written as DNA, the CDR3 is TGTGCCAGCAGCCCCGGACGGTTCTCTGGGGCCAACGTCCTGACTTTC.

This clone showed up just a few times. This sample also contains other DNA sequences that code for the same CDR3. J is TRBJ2-7 and V is TRBV19; 8 positions match TRBD1. This CDR3 comprises 15 residues. CDR1 LNHDA and CDR2 SQIVND come from the germline V gene (reference sequence). V dropped 4 bases and J dropped 0; count of bases not matched to a gene: 5. The CDR3 is CASSKGQGGSYEQYF. As DNA, the CDR3 is TGTGCCAGTAGTAAAGGACAGGGTGGCTCCTACGAGCAGTACTTC.